The 21 T cell receptor beta chains below come from one sample, sequenced in a study of blood T cell repertoires in COVID-19. The data were produced by immunoSEQ multiplex PCR, yet TCRdb's version contains in-frame clones alone and is incomplete. The repertoire consists of hundreds of thousands of clones, with about 88% occurring once and the leading ten covering approximately 8%. The sequenced sample was PBMCs or T cells enriched from blood (not recorded which). The receptor source for this set is a woman in her fifties or sixties who had recovered from COVID-19.

The rearrangement joins TRBV6-4 to TRBJ2-6; TRBD1 might be the D (6 bases). The CDR3 consists of 19 residues. Deletions cut 3 bases from V and 4 bases from J, with 22 bases between. CDR1 and CDR2 from the germline V gene are MRHNA and SNTAGT. The CDR3 loop reads CASSERHSDSPMGANVLTF. The DNA for the CDR3 is TGTGCCAGCAGTGAAAGGCACTCGGACAGTCCTATGGGGGCCAACGTCCTGACTTTC.

The gene calls are TRBV24-1 and TRBJ2-1; 8 bases agree with TRBD1. Germline V gene data show CDR1 as KGHDR and CDR2 as SFDVKD. The CDR3 extends over 13 amino acids. The V gene end was trimmed by 7 bases and the J gene end by 10 bases; junction bases not matched to a gene: 8. Here the CDR3 reads CATSAIGTGEQFF. CDR3 DNA: TGTGCCACCAGCGCGATCGGGACAGGCGAGCAGTTCTTC.

This clone showed up just once. The chain is built from TRBV27 and TRBJ2-1; D possibly corresponds to TRBD1 (5 bases). CDR1 and CDR2 from the germline V gene are MNHEY and SMNVEV (reference sequence). Deletions cut 3 bases from V and 5 bases from J, with 17 bases between. CDR3 length: 16 residues. CDR3 bases: TGTGCCAGCAGTTTGGTCGTCGGAGAAGGGGACAATGAGCAGTTCTTC. It yields the protein CASSLVVGEGDNEQFF.

This chain joins TRBV2 and TRBJ2-3; D is perhaps TRBD2 (6 bases). V was clipped by 8 bases and J by 8 bases, with 11 bases between them. This CDR3 has 11 residues. CDR1 and CDR2 from the germline V gene are SNHLY and FYNNEI. Written as DNA, the CDR3 is TGTGCCAGCTTGCGGGGATTTACGCAGTATTTT. This translates into CASLRGFTQYF.

This clone was observed a few times. J is TRBJ1-4 and V is TRBV2, with 8 bases matching TRBD1. The CDR3 spans 14 residues. Germline-derived CDR1 and CDR2 are SNHLY and FYNNEI. V gave up 5 bases and J gave up 7 bases; unmatched junction bases: 6. The CDR3 is CASSLDRVGEKLFF. The DNA of the CDR3 is TGTGCCAGCAGTTTGGACAGGGTGGGTGAAAAACTGTTTTTT.

This rearrangement joins TRBV12-3 or TRBV12-4 to TRBJ1-4; D ambiguous. Trimming removed 6 bases from V and 7 bases from J, with 12 bases in between. There are 13 residues in the CDR3. The CDR3 spells CASSPLLVEKLFF. The CDR3 DNA sequence: TGTGCCAGCAGCCCGCTACTTGTTGAAAAACTGTTTTTT.

The chain combines TRBV5-5 with TRBJ2-1; 9 positions agree with TRBD2. The CDR3 runs 15 residues. V was clipped by 2 bases and J by 9 bases; unmatched bases: 9. CDR1 is SGHKS, CDR2 YYEKEE, per germline (reference sequence). The CDR3 protein is CASSLIAGEGIEQFF. The DNA of the CDR3 is TGTGCCAGCAGCTTAATAGCGGGAGAAGGGATTGAGCAGTTCTTC.

This chain links TRBV18 with TRBJ2-1; 7 nucleotides align to TRBD1. This CDR3 contains 14 residues. Germline CDR1 is KGHSH and CDR2 is LQKENI. The trim removed 6 bases at V and 5 bases at J, leaving 7 bases unmatched. CDR3 sequence: CASSYGTGDNEQFF. The CDR3 region has the DNA TGTGCCAGCTCGTATGGAACAGGGGACAATGAGCAGTTCTTC.

V usage is TRBV5-1 and J usage is TRBJ2-6; maybe TRBD1 (6 bases). Germline CDR1 is SGHRS and CDR2 is YFSETQ. The CDR3 spans 17 residues. Deletions cut 0 bases from V and 0 bases from J, with 10 bases between. The CDR3 DNA is TGCGCCAGCAGCTTGGCGGCAGGGGTCTCTGGGGCCAACGTCCTGACTTTC. Protein: CASSLAAGVSGANVLTF.

The chain has TRBV10-3 and TRBJ1-3; 10 bases align to TRBD1. CDR3 size: 16 residues. Unmatched junction bases numbered 2, after V lost 3 bases and J lost 0 bases. The V gene's germline CDR1 is ENHRY and CDR2 SYGVKD. The DNA for the CDR3 is TGTGCCATCAGTGAAAGGACAGGGGGCTCTGGAAACACCATATATTTT. It is translated as CAISERTGGSGNTIYF.

J is TRBJ1-5 and V is TRBV5-1; D is unclear. V dropped 1 base and J dropped 2 bases, with 13 bases sitting between them. This CDR3 spans 16 amino acids. Germline loops: CDR1 SGHRS, CDR2 YFSETQ. CDR3 bases: TGCGCCAGCAGCTTGTTCGGGGAGGGCGGCAATCAGCCCCAGCATTTT. Translated: CASSLFGEGGNQPQHF. The full variable domain, rest sourced from reference TRBV5-1 and TRBJ1-5, is KAGVTQTPRYLIKTRGQQVTLSCSPISGHRSVSWYQQTPGQGLQFLFEYFSETQRNKGNFPGRFSGRQFSNSRSEMNVSTLELGDSALYLCASSLFGEGGNQPQHFGDGTRLSIL.

For the CDR3, the DNA is TGTGCCAGCAGTCCCGGACAGTTTAGCACAGATACGCAGTATTTT. Translating it yields CASSPGQFSTDTQYF. The rearrangement joins TRBV6-2 or TRBV6-3 to TRBJ2-3; TRBD1 might be the D (6 bases). Germline V lookup: CDR1 MNHEY, CDR2 SVGEGT. The CDR3 extends over 15 amino acids. V gave up 5 bases and J gave up 0 bases, with 12 bases separating them.

The rearrangement joins TRBV24-1 to TRBJ2-7; TRBD1 agrees at 9 bases. CDR1 is KGHDR and CDR2 is SFDVKD in the germline V gene. V lost 4 bases and J lost 6; bases outside the gene matches: 9. The CDR3 is 15 amino acids. CDR3 protein: CATSERGQGKAEQYF. In nucleotides, the CDR3 is TGTGCCACCAGTGAAAGGGGACAGGGTAAAGCCGAGCAGTACTTC.

V is TRBV9 and J is TRBJ1-1, with TRBD1 identical over 8 bases. This CDR3 contains 15 residues. Trimming cost V 4 bases and J 0 bases; bases outside gene matches: 5. Germline V CDR1 and CDR2: SGDLS, YYNGEE. The DNA for the CDR3 is TGTGCCAGCAGCATCGGACAGGGCCTGAACACTGAAGCTTTCTTT. Its translation is CASSIGQGLNTEAFF.

The V and J genes are TRBV6-5 and TRBJ1-1; TRBD1 matches at 8 bases. This CDR3 has 14 amino acids. Looked up from germline, CDR1 is MNHEY and CDR2 is SVGAGI. The ends lost 6 bases at V and 1 base at J; junction bases unmatched: 4. The CDR3 DNA reads as TGTGCCAGCAGGACGGGACAGGCGAACACTGAAGCTTTCTTT. This codes for CASRTGQANTEAFF.

This chain connects TRBV5-6 to TRBJ2-7; 7 nucleotides agree with TRBD1. The J segment lost 3 bases and the V segment lost 4 bases, leaving 4 bases of the junction unmatched. Germline V CDR1 and CDR2: SGHDT, YYEEEE. This CDR3 has 13 amino acids. The CDR3 DNA sequence: TGTGCCAGCAGCCGGGACAGATTCTACGAGCAGTACTTC. This sequence encodes CASSRDRFYEQYF.

The genes are TRBV2 and TRBJ2-2; D perhaps matches TRBD2 (5 bases). Germline assignment: CDR1 SNHLY and CDR2 FYNNEI. V lost 6 bases to trimming and J lost 0 bases, with 8 bases between them. This CDR3 spans 14 amino acids. CDR3 sequence reads: CASRTISNTGELFF. The CDR3 DNA reads as TGTGCCAGCAGGACTATCTCGAACACCGGGGAGCTGTTTTTT.

The chain links TRBV7-8 to TRBJ1-4; 9 nucleotides line up with TRBD1. The CDR3 extends over 19 amino acids. Germline CDR1 SGHVS, CDR2 FQNEAQ. J lost 3 bases, V lost 5 bases, and 16 bases had no gene match. The chain's CDR3 is CASSPHRRGQGSSNEKLFF. The CDR3, as DNA: TGTGCCAGCAGCCCTCATAGACGTGGACAGGGGTCGTCTAATGAAAAACTGTTTTTT.

This clone was counted a single time. The CDR3 bases are TGCAGTGCTAGTAGGCAGGGTGCTGAAGCTTTCTTT. Its translation is CSASRQGAEAFF. This rearrangement joins TRBV20-1 to TRBJ1-1; D might be TRBD1 (5 bases). The CDR3 extends over 12 amino acids. Germline loops: CDR1 DFQATT, CDR2 SNEGSKA (reference sequence). Trimming removed 3 bases at V and 6 bases at J, with 11 bases between.

The chain employs TRBV19 and TRBJ1-5; maybe TRBD1 (5 bases). Germline V gives CDR1 LNHDA, CDR2 SQIVND (reference sequence). The CDR3 is 11 amino acids. Trimming removed 5 bases from V and 11 bases from J, with 10 bases in between. CDR3: CASSSGVAQHF. The CDR3 DNA is TGTGCCAGTAGTTCGGGGGTGGCCCAGCATTTT.

The chain links TRBV9 to TRBJ1-1; D gene ambiguous. V was clipped by 0 bases and J by 4 bases, with 7 bases between them. Germline values: CDR1 SGDLS, CDR2 YYNGEE. The CDR3 loop spans 13 amino acids. In DNA, the CDR3 is TGTGCCAGCAGCGTAGCCGGTCTCACTGAAGCTTTCTTT. Translation: CASSVAGLTEAFF.